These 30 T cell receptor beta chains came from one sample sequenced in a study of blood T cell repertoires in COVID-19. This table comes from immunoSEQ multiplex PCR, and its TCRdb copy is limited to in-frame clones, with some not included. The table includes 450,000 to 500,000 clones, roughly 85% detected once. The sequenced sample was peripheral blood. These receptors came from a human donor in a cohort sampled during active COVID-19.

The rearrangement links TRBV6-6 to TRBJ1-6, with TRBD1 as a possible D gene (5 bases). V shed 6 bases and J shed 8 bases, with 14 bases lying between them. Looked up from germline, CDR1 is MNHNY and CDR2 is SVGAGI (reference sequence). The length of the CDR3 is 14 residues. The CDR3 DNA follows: TGTGCCAGCAGCGGGGGGACTAACTATTCACCCCTCCACTTT. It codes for CASSGGTNYSPLHF.

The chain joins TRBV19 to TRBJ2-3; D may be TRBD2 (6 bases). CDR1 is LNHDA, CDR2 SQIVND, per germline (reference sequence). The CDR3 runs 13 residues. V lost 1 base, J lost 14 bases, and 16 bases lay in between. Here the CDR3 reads CASSIARLGPTYF. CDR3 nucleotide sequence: TGTGCCAGTAGTATAGCCCGACTAGGTCCGACGTATTTT. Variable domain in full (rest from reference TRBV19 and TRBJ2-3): DGGITQSPKYLFRKEGQNVTLSCEQNLNHDAMYWYRQDPGQGLRLIYYSQIVNDFQKGDIAEGYSVSREKKESFPLTVTSAQKNPTAFYLCASSIARLGPTYFGPGTRLTVL.

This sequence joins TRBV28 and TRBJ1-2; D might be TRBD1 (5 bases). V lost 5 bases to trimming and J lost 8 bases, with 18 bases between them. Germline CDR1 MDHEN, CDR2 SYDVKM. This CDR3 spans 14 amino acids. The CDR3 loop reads CASSLGQGFGGYTF. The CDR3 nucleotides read TGTGCCAGCAGTCTGGGGCAGGGTTTCGGCGGCTACACCTTC.

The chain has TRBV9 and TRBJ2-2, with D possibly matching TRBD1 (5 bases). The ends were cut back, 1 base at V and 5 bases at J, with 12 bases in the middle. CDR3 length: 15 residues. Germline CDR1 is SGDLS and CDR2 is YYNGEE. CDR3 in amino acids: CASSVTQGETGELFF. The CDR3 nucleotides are TGTGCCAGCAGCGTAACCCAAGGGGAAACCGGGGAGCTGTTTTTT.

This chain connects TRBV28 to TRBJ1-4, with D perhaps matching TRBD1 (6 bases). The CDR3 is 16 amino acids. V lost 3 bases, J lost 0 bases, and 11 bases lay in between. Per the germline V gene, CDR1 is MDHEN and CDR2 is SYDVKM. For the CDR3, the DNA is TGTGCCAGCAGTTTGACAGGTGTCGCAACTAATGAAAAACTGTTTTTT. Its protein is CASSLTGVATNEKLFF. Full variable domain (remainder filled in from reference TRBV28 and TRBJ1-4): DVKVTQSSRYLVKRTGEKVFLECVQDMDHENMFWYRQDPGLGLRLIYFSYDVKMKEKGDIPEGYSVSREKKERFSLILESASTNQTSMYLCASSLTGVATNEKLFFGSGTQLSVL.

The CDR3 spells CASQPGTPRMNGYTF. CDR3 DNA: TGTGCCAGCCAACCCGGGACACCTAGGATGAATGGCTACACCTTC. V usage is TRBV3-1 (or the pseudogene TRBV3-2) and J usage is TRBJ1-2; TRBD1 is a possible D gene (6 bases). This CDR3 is 15 amino acids long. V was trimmed by 8 bases and J by 6 bases, leaving 22 bases between them. Germline loops: CDR1 LGHDT, CDR2 YNNKEL (reference sequence).

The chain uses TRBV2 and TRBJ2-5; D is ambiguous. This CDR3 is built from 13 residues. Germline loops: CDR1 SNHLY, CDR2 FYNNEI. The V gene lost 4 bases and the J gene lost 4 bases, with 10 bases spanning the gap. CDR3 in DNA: TGTGCCAGCAGTGTTGACTTTTTAGAGACCCAGTACTTC. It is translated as CASSVDFLETQYF.

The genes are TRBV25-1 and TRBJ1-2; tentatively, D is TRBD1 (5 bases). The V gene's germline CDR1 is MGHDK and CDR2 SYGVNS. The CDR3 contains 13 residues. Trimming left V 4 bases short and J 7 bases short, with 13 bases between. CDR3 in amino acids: CASSVTRGSGYTF. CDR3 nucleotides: TGTGCCAGCAGTGTCACTCGGGGGTCTGGCTACACCTTC.

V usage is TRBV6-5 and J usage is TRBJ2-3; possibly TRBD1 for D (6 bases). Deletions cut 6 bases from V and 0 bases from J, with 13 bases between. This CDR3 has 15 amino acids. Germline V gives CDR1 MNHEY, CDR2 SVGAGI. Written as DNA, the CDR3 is TGTGCCAGCAGCGATGTTACAGGGAGCACAGATACGCAGTATTTT. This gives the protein CASSDVTGSTDTQYF.

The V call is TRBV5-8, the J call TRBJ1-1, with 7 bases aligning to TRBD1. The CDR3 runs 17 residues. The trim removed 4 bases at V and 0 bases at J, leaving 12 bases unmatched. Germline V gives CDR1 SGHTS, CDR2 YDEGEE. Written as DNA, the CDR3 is TGTGCCAGCAGCCCGAGGGGACAGAATCTTTTGAACACTGAAGCTTTCTTT. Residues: CASSPRGQNLLNTEAFF. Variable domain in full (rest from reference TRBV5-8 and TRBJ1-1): EAGVTQSPTHLIKTRGQQATLRCSPISGHTSVYWYQQALGLGLQFLLWYDEGEERNRGNFPPRFSGRQFPNYSSELNVNALELEDSALYLCASSPRGQNLLNTEAFFGQGTRLTVV.

CDR3 region: CAWRAGGATNEKLFF. In DNA form, the CDR3 reads TGTGCCTGGAGGGCCGGGGGAGCAACTAATGAAAAACTGTTTTTT. V and J are TRBV30 and TRBJ1-4; TRBD1 is a possible D gene (5 bases). CDR1 and CDR2 (germline): GTSNPN, SVGIG (reference sequence). Trimming took off 3 bases at V and 0 bases at J, with 11 bases between the two ends. The CDR3 is 15 amino acids. Full variable domain (missing parts from reference TRBV30 and TRBJ1-4): SQTIHQWPATLVQPVGSPLSLECTVEGTSNPNLYWYRQAAGRGLQLLFYSVGIGQISSEVPQNLSASRPQDRQFILSSKKLLLSDSGFYLCAWRAGGATNEKLFFGSGTQLSVL.

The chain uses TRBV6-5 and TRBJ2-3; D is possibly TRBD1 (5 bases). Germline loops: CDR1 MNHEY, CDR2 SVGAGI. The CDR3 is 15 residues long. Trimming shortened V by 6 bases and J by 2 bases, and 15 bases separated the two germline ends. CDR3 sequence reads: CASRSQGFTTDTQYF. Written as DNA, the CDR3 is TGTGCCAGCAGGTCTCAGGGTTTTACCACAGATACGCAGTATTTT.

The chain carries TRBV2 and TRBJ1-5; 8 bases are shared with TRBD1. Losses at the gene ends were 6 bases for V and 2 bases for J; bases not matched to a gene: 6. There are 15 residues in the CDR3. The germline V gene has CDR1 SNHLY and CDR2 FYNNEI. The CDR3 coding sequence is TGTGCCAGCAGACAGGGGGAGGGAGGCAATCAGCCCCAGCATTTT. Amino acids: CASRQGEGGNQPQHF.

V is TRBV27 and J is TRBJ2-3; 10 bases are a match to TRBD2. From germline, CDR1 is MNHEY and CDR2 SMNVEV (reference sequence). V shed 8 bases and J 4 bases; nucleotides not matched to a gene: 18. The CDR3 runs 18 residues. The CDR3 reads CASATWGGASGSSDTQYF. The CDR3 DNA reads TGTGCCAGCGCCACCTGGGGGGGTGCTAGCGGGAGTTCAGATACGCAGTATTTT.

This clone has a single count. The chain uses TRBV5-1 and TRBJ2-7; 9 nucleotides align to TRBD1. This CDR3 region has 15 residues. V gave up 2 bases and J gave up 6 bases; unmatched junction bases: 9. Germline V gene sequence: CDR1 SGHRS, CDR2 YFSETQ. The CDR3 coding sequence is TGCGCCAGCAGCTTATCTGGACAGGGGATTCTCGAGCAGTACTTC. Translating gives CASSLSGQGILEQYF.

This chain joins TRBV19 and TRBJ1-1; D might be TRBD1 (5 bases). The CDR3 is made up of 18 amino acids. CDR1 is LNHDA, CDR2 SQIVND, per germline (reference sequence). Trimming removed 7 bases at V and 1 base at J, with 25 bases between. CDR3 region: CASKTNGGRGRQNTEAFF. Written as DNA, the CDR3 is TGTGCCAGTAAAACGAATGGTGGGCGGGGACGGCAGAACACTGAAGCTTTCTTT.

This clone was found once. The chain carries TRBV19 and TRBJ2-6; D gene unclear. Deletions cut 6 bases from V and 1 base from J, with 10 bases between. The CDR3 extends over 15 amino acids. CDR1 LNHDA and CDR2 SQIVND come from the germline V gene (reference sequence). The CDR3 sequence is CASRRYGSGANVLTF. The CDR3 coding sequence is TGTGCCAGTAGGAGGTATGGATCTGGGGCCAACGTCCTGACTTTC.

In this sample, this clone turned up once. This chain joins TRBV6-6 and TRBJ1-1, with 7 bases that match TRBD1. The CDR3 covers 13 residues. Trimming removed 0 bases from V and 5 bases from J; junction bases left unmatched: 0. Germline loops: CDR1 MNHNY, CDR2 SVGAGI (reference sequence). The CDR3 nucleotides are TGTGCCAGCAGTTACTCACAGGGGACTGAAGCTTTCTTT. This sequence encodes CASSYSQGTEAFF.

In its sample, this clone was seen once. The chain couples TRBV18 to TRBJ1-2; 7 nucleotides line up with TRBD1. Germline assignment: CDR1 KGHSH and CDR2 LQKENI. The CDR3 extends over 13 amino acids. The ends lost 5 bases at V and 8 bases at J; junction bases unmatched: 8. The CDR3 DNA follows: TGTGCCAGCTCAGATACAGGGGCAGGAGGCTACACCTTC. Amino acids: CASSDTGAGGYTF.

The CDR3 here is CASSPSAGSTEAFF. The CDR3 bases are TGTGCCAGCAGCCCTTCCGCGGGAAGTACTGAAGCTTTCTTT. The chain combines TRBV7-2 with TRBJ1-1; D unclear. The germline V and J ends were trimmed by 5 bases and 5 bases, with 15 bases remaining between them. Germline V gives CDR1 SGHTA, CDR2 FQGNSA. The CDR3 is 14 amino acids.

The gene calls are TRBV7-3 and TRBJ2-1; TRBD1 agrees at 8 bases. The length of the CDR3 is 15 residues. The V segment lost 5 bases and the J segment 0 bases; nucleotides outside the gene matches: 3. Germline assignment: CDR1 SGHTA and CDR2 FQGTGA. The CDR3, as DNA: TGTGCCAGCAGCCAGACAGGGGACTCCTACAATGAGCAGTTCTTC. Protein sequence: CASSQTGDSYNEQFF.

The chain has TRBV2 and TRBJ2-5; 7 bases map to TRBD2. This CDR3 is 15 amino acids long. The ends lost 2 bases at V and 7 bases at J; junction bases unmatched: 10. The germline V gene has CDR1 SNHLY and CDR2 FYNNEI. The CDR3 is CASSESSGDFGTQYF. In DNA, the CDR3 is TGTGCCAGCAGTGAATCTAGCGGAGACTTCGGGACCCAGTACTTC.

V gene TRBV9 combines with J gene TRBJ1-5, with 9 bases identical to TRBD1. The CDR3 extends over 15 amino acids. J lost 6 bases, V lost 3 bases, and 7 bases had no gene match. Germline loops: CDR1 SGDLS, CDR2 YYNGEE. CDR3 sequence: CASSAGQGTFQPQHF. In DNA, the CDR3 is TGTGCCAGCAGCGCAGGACAGGGGACTTTTCAGCCCCAGCATTTT. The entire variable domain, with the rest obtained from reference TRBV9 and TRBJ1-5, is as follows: DSGVTQTPKHLITATGQRVTLRCSPRSGDLSVYWYQQSLDQGLQFLIQYYNGEERAKGNILERFSAQQFPDLHSELNLSSLELGDSALYFCASSAGQGTFQPQHFGDGTRLSIL.

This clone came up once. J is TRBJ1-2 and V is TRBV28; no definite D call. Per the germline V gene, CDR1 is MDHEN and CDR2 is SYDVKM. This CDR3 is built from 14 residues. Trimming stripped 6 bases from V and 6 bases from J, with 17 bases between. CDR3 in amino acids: CASSPPGLPHGYTF. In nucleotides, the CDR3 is TGTGCCAGCAGCCCCCCTGGGCTTCCTCATGGCTACACCTTC.

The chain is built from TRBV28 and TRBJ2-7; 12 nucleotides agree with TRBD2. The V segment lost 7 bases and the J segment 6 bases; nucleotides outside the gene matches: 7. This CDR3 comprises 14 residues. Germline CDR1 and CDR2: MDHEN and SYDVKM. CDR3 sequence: CASTPGTSGLEQYF. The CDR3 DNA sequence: TGTGCCAGCACCCCAGGGACTAGCGGGCTCGAGCAGTACTTC. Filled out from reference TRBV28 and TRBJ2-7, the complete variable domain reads DVKVTQSSRYLVKRTGEKVFLECVQDMDHENMFWYRQDPGLGLRLIYFSYDVKMKEKGDIPEGYSVSREKKERFSLILESASTNQTSMYLCASTPGTSGLEQYFGPGTRLTVT.

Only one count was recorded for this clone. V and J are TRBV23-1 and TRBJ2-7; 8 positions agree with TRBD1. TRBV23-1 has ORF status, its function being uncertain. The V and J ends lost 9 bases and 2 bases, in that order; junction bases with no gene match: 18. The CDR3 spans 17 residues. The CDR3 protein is CARNLLKRDRRAYEQYF. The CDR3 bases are TGCGCCAGGAACCTATTGAAAAGGGACAGGCGGGCCTACGAGCAGTACTTC.

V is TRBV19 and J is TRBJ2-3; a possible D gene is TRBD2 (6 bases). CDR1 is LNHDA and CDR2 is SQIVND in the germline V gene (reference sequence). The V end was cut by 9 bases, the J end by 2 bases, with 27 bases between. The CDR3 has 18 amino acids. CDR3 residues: CASGIGGSGSGATDTQYF. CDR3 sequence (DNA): TGTGCCAGCGGAATAGGAGGGAGCGGATCCGGGGCCACAGATACGCAGTATTTT.

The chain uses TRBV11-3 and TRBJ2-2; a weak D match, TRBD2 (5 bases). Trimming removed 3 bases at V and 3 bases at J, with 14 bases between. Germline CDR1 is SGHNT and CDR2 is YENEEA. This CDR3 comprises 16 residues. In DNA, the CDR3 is TGTGCCAGCAGCTTCTCATGGGCCGGGGACACCGGGGAGCTGTTTTTT. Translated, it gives CASSFSWAGDTGELFF.

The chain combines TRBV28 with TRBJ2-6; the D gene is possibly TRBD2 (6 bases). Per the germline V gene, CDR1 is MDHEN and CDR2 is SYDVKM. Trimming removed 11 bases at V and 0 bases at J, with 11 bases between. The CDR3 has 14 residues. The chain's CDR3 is CAVGGNSGANVLTF. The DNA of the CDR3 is TGTGCCGTGGGGGGAAACTCTGGGGCCAACGTCCTGACTTTC.

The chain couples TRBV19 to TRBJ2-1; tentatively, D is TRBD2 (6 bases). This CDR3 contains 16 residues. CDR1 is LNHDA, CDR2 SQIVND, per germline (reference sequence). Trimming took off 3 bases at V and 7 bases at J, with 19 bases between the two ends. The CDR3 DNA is TGTGCCAGTAGTATTCAGCCGGGACTCAACGGGAATGAGCAGTTCTTC. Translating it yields CASSIQPGLNGNEQFF.